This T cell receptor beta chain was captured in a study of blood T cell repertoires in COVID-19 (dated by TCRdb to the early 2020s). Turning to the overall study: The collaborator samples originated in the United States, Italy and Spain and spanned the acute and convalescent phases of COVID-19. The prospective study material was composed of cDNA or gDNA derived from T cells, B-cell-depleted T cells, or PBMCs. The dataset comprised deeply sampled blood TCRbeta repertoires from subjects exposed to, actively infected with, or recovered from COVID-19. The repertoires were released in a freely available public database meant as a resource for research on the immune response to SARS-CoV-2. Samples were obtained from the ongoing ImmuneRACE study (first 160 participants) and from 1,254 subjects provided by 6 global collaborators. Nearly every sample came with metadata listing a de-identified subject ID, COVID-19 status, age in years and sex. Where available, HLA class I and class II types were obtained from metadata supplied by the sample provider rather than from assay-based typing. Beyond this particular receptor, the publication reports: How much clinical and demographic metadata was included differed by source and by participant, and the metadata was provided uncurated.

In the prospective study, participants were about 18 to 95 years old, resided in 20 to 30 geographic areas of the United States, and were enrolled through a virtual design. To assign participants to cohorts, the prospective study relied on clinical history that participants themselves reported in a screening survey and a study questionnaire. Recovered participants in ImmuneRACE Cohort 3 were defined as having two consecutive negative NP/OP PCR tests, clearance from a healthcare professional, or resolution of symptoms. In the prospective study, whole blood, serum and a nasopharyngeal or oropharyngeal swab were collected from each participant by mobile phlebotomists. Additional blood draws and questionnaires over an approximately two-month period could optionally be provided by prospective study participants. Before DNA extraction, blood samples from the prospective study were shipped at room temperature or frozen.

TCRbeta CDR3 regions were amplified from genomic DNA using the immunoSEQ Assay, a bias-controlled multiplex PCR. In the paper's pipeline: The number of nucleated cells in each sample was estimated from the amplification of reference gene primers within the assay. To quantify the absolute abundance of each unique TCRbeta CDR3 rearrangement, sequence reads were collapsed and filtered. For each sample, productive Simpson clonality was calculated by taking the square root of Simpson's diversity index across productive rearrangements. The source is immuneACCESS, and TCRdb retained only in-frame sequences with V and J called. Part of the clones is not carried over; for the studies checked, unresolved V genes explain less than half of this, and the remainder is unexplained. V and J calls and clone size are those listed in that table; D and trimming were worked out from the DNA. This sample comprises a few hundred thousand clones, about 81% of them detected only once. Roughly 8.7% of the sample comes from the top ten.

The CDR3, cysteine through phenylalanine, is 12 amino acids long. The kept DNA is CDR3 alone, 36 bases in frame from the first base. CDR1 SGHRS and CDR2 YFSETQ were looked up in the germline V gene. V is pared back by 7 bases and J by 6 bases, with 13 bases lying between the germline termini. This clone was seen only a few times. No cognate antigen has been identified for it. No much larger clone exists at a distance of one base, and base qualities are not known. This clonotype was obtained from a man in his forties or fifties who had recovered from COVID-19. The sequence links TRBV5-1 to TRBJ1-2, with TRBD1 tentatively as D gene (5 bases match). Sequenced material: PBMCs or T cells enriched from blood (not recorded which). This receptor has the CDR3 CASRGPGDGYTF. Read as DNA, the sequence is TGCGCCAGCCGCGGCCCGGGGGATGGCTACACCTTC.